This TCR beta chain derives from a study of T cells in localized non-small cell lung cancer (dated by TCRdb to the early 2020s). About the study as a whole: The study examined T cell repertoires in roughly 240 patients with early-stage NSCLC and compared tumors with uninvolved tumor-adjacent lungs. A mean age of approximately 66 years was recorded for the NSCLC patients, of whom 120 to 150 were male and more than 95 were female. All 240 or so NSCLC patients in the cohort were treatment-naive and had localized lung tumors that were resected. Study-level results and caveats: Because multi-region tumor sequencing was not performed, intratumor heterogeneity could not be ruled out. Longer overall survival was associated with higher T cell density in blood, whereas shorter survival was associated with higher clonality in adjacent lung. A median of around 57 of the top 100 tumor clones turned up in the paired uninvolved adjacent lung, and under 30 of those clones also ranked among the top 100 of that same adjacent lung. Because of the exploratory design, TCR variables were selected using unadjusted p-values without false-discovery rate correction. Uninvolved tumor-adjacent lung showed the highest T cell clonality, higher than tumor, which suggests more focused antigenic responses in the adjacent lung.

The immunoSEQ Assay was used to sequence TCR beta CDR3 regions from DNA. As for how the authors treated the data: To compute T cell density, TCR beta template counts were normalized to usable DNA, which was estimated by amplifying housekeeping genes. Using the preseqR package, richness was estimated by extrapolating to 120,000 templates for tissue samples and 400,000 templates for PBMC samples. Clonality was defined as one minus Pielou's evenness. Differential abundance testing on productive amino-acid clonotypes, with a minimum total count of 5 and an alpha of 0.1, was used to identify tissue-enriched TCRs. The Jaccard Index and the Morisita Overlap Index were used to measure how much the repertoires overlapped between compartments. GLIPH grouped TCR beta CDR3s together with public tetramer-defined viral CDR3s, and a viral motif had to include at least three viral sequences and also show V-gene enrichment. TCRdb retrieved this table from immuneACCESS and kept in-frame rearrangements only. Not all clones are present; in checked studies, unresolved V genes account for under half, and no reason is known for the remainder. The D gene and trimming were derived from the DNA, and the V and J assignments and clone size from that table. In this sample the table shows over 15,000 clones, about 90% of which occur a single time. Around 2.5% of the sample rests with the top ten.

Note on this clone: The antigen it binds to is not known. Per-base qualities were not stored, and no clone one base away is much larger.

At diagnosis, tumor, uninvolved tumor-adjacent lung and peripheral blood were collected and then preserved as a mix of FFPE and fresh-frozen material. For TCR repertoire profiling, blood samples were analyzed as peripheral blood mononuclear cells. The CDR3 holds 14 amino acids from the cysteine to the phenylalanine. Only the CDR3 region is kept as DNA, spanning 42 bases read in frame from base 1. Trimmed from V: 2 bases; trimmed from J: 7 bases; junction bases lacking a gene match: 2. CDR1 and CDR2 were assigned from the germline V gene as WSHSY and SAAADI. The starting material was peripheral blood, obtained before any cancer treatment. This chain joins TRBV10-2 to TRBJ1-6; TRBD1 matches 7 bases in the middle. The sequence was obtained from a woman between 35 and 75 years old with stage I lung adenocarcinoma. In nucleotide form, the sequence is TGCGCCAGCAGTGAGAGCAGGGGGAATTCACCCCTCCACTTT. Its translation is CASSESRGNSPLHF.